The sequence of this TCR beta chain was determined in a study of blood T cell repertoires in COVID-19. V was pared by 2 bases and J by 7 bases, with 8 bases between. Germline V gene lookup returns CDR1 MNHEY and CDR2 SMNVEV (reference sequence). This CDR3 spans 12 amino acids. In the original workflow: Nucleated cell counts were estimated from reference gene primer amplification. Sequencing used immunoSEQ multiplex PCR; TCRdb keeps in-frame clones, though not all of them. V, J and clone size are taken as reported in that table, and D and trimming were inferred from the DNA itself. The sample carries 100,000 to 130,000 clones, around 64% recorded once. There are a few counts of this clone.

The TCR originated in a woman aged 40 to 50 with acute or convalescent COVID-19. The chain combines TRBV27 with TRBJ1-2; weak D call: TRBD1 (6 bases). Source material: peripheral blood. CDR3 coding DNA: TGTGCCAGCAGTTTAAAGGGGGTTGGCTACACCTTC. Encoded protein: CASSLKGVGYTF.